Described below is a single T cell receptor (beta chain) sequence and its context. Its specificity is unknown. The sequenced fragment ends 3 residues before the CDR3 boundary, so the rest is inferred from the germline J gene. V was clipped by 1 base and J by 4 bases, with 15 bases between them. The CDR3 has 16 amino acids. Germline V gene data show CDR1 as KGHSH and CDR2 as LQKENI. This sample is part of a study of T cell clonality in common variable immunodeficiency. Sequencing input was equivalent genomic DNA from CVID and controls. Here immunoSEQ multiplex PCR was the method, and the copy in TCRdb shows in-frame clones only, minus some. The sample yields around 32,000 clones, without any singletons. Study-wide results and caveats: Fewer TCRbeta clones were shared among CVID subjects than controls. Reportedly, TCR beta sequences from common variable immunodeficiency showed fewer deletions and N-nucleotide insertions.

CVID subjects had received replacement immunoglobulin for at least one year. This sequence originates from a human donor with common variable immunodeficiency. Sequenced: peripheral blood mononuclear cells. The chain joins TRBV18 to TRBJ2-3, with a possible D match to TRBD2 (7 bases). The sequenced CDR3 bases are TGTGCCAGCTCACCACTCCCTGGGGGGGGGCCAGATACG. This translates into CASSPLPGGGPDT. The whole CDR3 region reads CASSPLPGGGPDTQYF. Filled out from reference TRBV18 and TRBJ2-3, the complete variable domain reads NAGVMQNPRHLVRRRGQEARLRCSPMKGHSHVYWYRQLPEEGLKFMVYLQKENIIDESGMPKERFSAEFPKEGPSILRIQQVVRGDSAAYFCASSPLPGGGPDTQYFGPGTRLTVL.